Shown below are 23 T cell receptor beta chains from a single sample sequenced in a study of OX40 agonist ivuxolimab in advanced cancers. Here immunoSEQ multiplex PCR was the method, and the copy in TCRdb shows in-frame clones only, minus some. The data show about 58,000 clones, 80% to 90% seen once. Specimen: CD4+ or CD8+ T cells sorted from blood, collected in a trial of the OX40 agonist ivuxolimab. Receptors were obtained from an adult with an advanced solid tumor such as melanoma, head and neck, liver or kidney cancer.

V gene TRBV28 combines with J gene TRBJ2-2, with TRBD1 as a possible D gene (6 bases). The CDR3 is made up of 15 amino acids. V was trimmed by 4 bases and J by 2 bases, leaving 11 bases between them. Looked up from germline, CDR1 is MDHEN and CDR2 is SYDVKM. As DNA, the CDR3 is TGTGCCAGCAGTTCGGGACACGCAAACACCGGGGAGCTGTTTTTT. It specifies CASSSGHANTGELFF.

This chain uses TRBV4-1 with TRBJ1-1; D is possibly TRBD1 (5 bases). V lost 4 bases to trimming and J lost 3 bases, with 15 bases between them. This CDR3 contains 15 residues. Germline CDR1 is MGHRA and CDR2 is YSYEKL. The CDR3 region has the DNA TGCGCCAGCAGCCCCGGCGGAAGGGGAGACACTGAAGCTTTCTTT. This codes for CASSPGGRGDTEAFF.

The chain is built from TRBV9 and TRBJ2-1; 7 bases fit TRBD2. In germline, CDR1 is SGDLS, CDR2 YYNGEE. The CDR3 covers 15 residues. With 3 bases clipped from V and 3 bases from J, the junction kept 6 bases outside the gene matches. In nucleotides, the CDR3 is TGTGCCAGCAGCGCCGGACTAGTTGGCTACAATGAGCAGTTCTTC. Translating gives CASSAGLVGYNEQFF.

The chain couples TRBV7-9 to TRBJ2-5; D not certain. Germline V gene sequence: CDR1 SEHNR, CDR2 FQNEAQ (reference sequence). This CDR3 has 12 amino acids. V lost 4 bases and J lost 5, with 8 bases in between. CDR3 sequence: CASSSRVETQYF. The DNA of the CDR3 is TGTGCCAGCAGCTCTCGGGTGGAGACCCAGTACTTC.

The J gene is TRBJ2-7, the V gene TRBV28, with 8 bases aligning to TRBD1. V lost 3 bases to trimming and J lost 2 bases; unmatched junction nucleotides: 6. The germline V gene has CDR1 MDHEN and CDR2 SYDVKM. The CDR3 totals 15 residues. The CDR3 protein is CASSFRDRRPYEQYF. CDR3 bases: TGTGCCAGCAGTTTCCGGGACAGGAGGCCCTACGAGCAGTACTTC.

V is TRBV9 and J is TRBJ2-2; TRBD2 is a possible D gene (6 bases). Trimming took off 4 bases at V and 1 base at J, with 11 bases between the two ends. Germline V lookup: CDR1 SGDLS, CDR2 YYNGEE. This CDR3 has 15 amino acids. CDR3 DNA sequence: TGTGCCAGCAGCCACCGGGACTTGAACACCGGGGAGCTGTTTTTT. This codes for CASSHRDLNTGELFF.

The rearrangement joins TRBV29-1 to TRBJ1-1; D possibly corresponds to TRBD1 (5 bases). Germline CDR1 is SQVTM and CDR2 is ANQGSEA. CDR3 length equals 11 residues. V was trimmed by 8 bases and J by 5 bases, leaving 12 bases between them. The CDR3 loop is CSTGPGTEAFF. The CDR3 DNA follows: TGCAGCACGGGACCCGGGACTGAAGCTTTCTTT.

CDR3 sequence (DNA): TGTGCCAGCAGCTCCCACTACTTGGAGGGAGGGAAGTCAGATACGCAGTATTTT. Residues: CASSSHYLEGGKSDTQYF. J is TRBJ2-3 and V is TRBV5-6, with 7 bases identical to TRBD2. CDR1 SGHDT and CDR2 YYEEEE come from the germline V gene. The CDR3 is 18 amino acids. Trimming at V came to 3 bases and at J to 4 bases, leaving 17 bases not matched to a gene. Full variable domain (outside the CDR3, taken from reference TRBV5-6 and TRBJ2-3): DAGVTQSPTHLIKTRGQQVTLRCSPKSGHDTVSWYQQALGQGPQFIFQYYEEEERQRGNFPDRFSGHQFPNYSSELNVNALLLGDSALYLCASSSHYLEGGKSDTQYFGPGTRLTVL.

V and J are TRBV5-1 and TRBJ2-7; D possibly matches TRBD1 or TRBD2 (6 bases each). V was trimmed by 2 bases and J by 2 bases, leaving 14 bases between them. CDR3 size: 15 residues. The germline gives CDR1 SGHRS, CDR2 YFSETQ. DNA for the CDR3: TGCGCCAGCAGCTTCGGCCCAGGGGAGGCCTACGAGCAGTACGTC. Translating gives CASSFGPGEAYEQYV.

The V and J genes are TRBV7-9 and TRBJ2-1; unclear D gene. Germline V gene lookup returns CDR1 SEHNR and CDR2 FQNEAQ (reference sequence). V shed 3 bases and J shed 5 bases, with 8 bases lying between them. This CDR3 has 13 residues. CDR3 sequence: CASSFGWDNEQFF. In DNA, the CDR3 is TGTGCCAGCAGCTTCGGGTGGGACAATGAGCAGTTCTTC.

The chain couples TRBV28 to TRBJ1-4, with TRBD1 identical over 8 bases. The V and J ends lost 5 bases and 5 bases, in that order; junction bases with no gene match: 4. Germline loops: CDR1 MDHEN, CDR2 SYDVKM. The CDR3 consists of 14 residues. CDR3 sequence: CASSITGGNEKLFF. DNA for the CDR3: TGTGCCAGCAGTATTACAGGGGGAAATGAAAAACTGTTTTTT. Drawing the rest from reference TRBV28 and TRBJ1-4, the complete variable domain is DVKVTQSSRYLVKRTGEKVFLECVQDMDHENMFWYRQDPGLGLRLIYFSYDVKMKEKGDIPEGYSVSREKKERFSLILESASTNQTSMYLCASSITGGNEKLFFGSGTQLSVL.

The rearrangement joins TRBV27 to TRBJ2-3; a possible D gene is TRBD1 (6 bases). CDR3 length: 18 residues. Germline V CDR1 and CDR2: MNHEY, SMNVEV (reference sequence). Trimming shortened V by 5 bases and J by 6 bases, and 27 bases separated the two germline ends. The CDR3 DNA reads as TGTGCCAGCAGTGGATCACCCCCCGGGACACAAGGAACGGATACGCAGTATTTT. Its translation is CASSGSPPGTQGTDTQYF.

This chain links TRBV2 with TRBJ1-1; possibly TRBD1 for D (6 bases). Trimming took 7 bases from V and 5 from J, leaving 14 bases between them. Germline V gene lookup returns CDR1 SNHLY and CDR2 FYNNEI. The CDR3 is 13 residues long. Here the CDR3 reads CASISQGKTEAFF. CDR3 DNA: TGTGCCAGCATTTCCCAGGGGAAGACTGAAGCTTTCTTT. Supplemented by reference TRBV2 and TRBJ1-1, the full variable domain reads EPEVTQTPSHQVTQMGQEVILRCVPISNHLYFYWYRQILGQKVEFLVSFYNNEISEKSEIFDDQFSVERPDGSNFTLKIRSTKLEDSAMYFCASISQGKTEAFFGQGTRLTVV.

The chain recombines TRBV2 with TRBJ2-7; TRBD2 is a possible D gene (6 bases). The CDR3 covers 12 residues. The V gene's germline CDR1 is SNHLY and CDR2 FYNNEI. V was shortened by 7 bases and J by 6 bases, with 13 bases between the two germline ends. The CDR3 DNA follows: TGTGCCAGCACAGCGGGTCTCCTCGAGCAGTACTTC. It specifies CASTAGLLEQYF.

This clone came up a few times. The V and J genes are TRBV28 and TRBJ2-5; 10 positions match TRBD1. CDR3 length equals 15 residues. J lost 5 bases, V lost 6 bases, and 9 bases had no gene match. From germline, CDR1 is MDHEN and CDR2 SYDVKM. The chain's CDR3 is CASRNPTGGWETQYF. For the CDR3, the DNA is TGTGCCAGCAGGAACCCGACAGGGGGCTGGGAGACCCAGTACTTC. The whole variable domain, remainder taken from reference TRBV28 and TRBJ2-5, is DVKVTQSSRYLVKRTGEKVFLECVQDMDHENMFWYRQDPGLGLRLIYFSYDVKMKEKGDIPEGYSVSREKKERFSLILESASTNQTSMYLCASRNPTGGWETQYFGPGTRLLVL.

This clone appeared a single time. The rearrangement links TRBV6-1 to TRBJ2-7; TRBD1 matches 9 bases. The CDR3 runs 14 residues. Germline values: CDR1 MNHNS, CDR2 SASEGT. Trimming at V came to 4 bases and at J to 3 bases, leaving 4 bases not matched to a gene. The CDR3 bases are TGTGCCAGCAGTGTCGGGACAGGGAACTACGAGCAGTACGTC. This sequence encodes CASSVGTGNYEQYV.

The chain joins TRBV27 to TRBJ1-2, with 12 bases identical to TRBD1. This CDR3 is built from 15 residues. Germline trimming cut 3 bases from V and 6 bases from J; bases unmatched to any gene: 5. Germline CDR1 and CDR2: MNHEY and SMNVEV (reference sequence). The CDR3 protein is CASSFLGTGGHGYTF. For the CDR3, the DNA is TGTGCCAGCAGTTTCCTAGGGACAGGGGGCCATGGCTACACCTTC.

V usage is TRBV19 and J usage is TRBJ1-1, with 7 bases that match TRBD1. Germline CDR1 LNHDA, CDR2 SQIVND (reference sequence). The CDR3 length is 13 residues. V was clipped by 6 bases and J by 2 bases; unmatched bases: 3. CDR3 nucleotide sequence: TGTGCCAGTAGCACAGGGGTTAACACTGAAGCTTTCTTT. Translation gives CASSTGVNTEAFF.

This clone has more than one count but fewer than ten. The CDR3 loop is CASSRTPANRGESYEQYV. The CDR3 region has the DNA TGTGCCAGCAGCCGCACCCCTGCAAACAGGGGGGAATCCTACGAGCAGTACGTC. This rearrangement joins TRBV7-9 to TRBJ2-7; 8 bases agree with TRBD1. This CDR3 is 18 amino acids long. Germline lookup yields CDR1 SEHNR and CDR2 FQNEAQ (reference sequence). With V trimmed by 5 bases and J by 1 base, 16 bases remained unmatched.

The rearrangement joins TRBV11-2 to TRBJ2-7; TRBD2 aligns across 12 bases. The CDR3 spans 17 residues. The V gene's germline CDR1 is SGHAT and CDR2 FQNNGV. V trimming: 4 bases; J trimming: 6 bases; junction bases outside the gene matches: 13. Here the CDR3 DNA reads TGTGCCAGCAGCTCTAGTTACGCGGGACTAGCGGGCTTCGAGCAGTACTTC. It codes for CASSSSYAGLAGFEQYF. The variable domain in full, completed from reference TRBV11-2 and TRBJ2-7, reads EAGVAQSPRYKIIEKRQSVAFWCNPISGHATLYWYQQILGQGPKLLIQFQNNGVVDDSQLPKDRFSAERLKGVDSTLKIQPAKLEDSAVYLCASSSSYAGLAGFEQYFGPGTRLTVT.

V gene TRBV7-9 combines with J gene TRBJ2-3, with a possible D match to TRBD2 (6 bases). Trimming removed 3 bases from V and 5 bases from J, with 18 bases in between. Germline V gene sequence: CDR1 SEHNR, CDR2 FQNEAQ (reference sequence). The length of the CDR3 is 16 residues. The CDR3 DNA reads as TGTGCCAGCAGCTTTCCGGGACTCTTGCTGGGAGATACGCAGTATTTT. It yields the protein CASSFPGLLLGDTQYF.

V usage is TRBV28 and J usage is TRBJ1-5, with 8 bases lining up with TRBD1. The ends lost 3 bases at V and 6 bases at J; junction bases unmatched: 4. The germline gives CDR1 MDHEN, CDR2 SYDVKM. The CDR3 consists of 14 residues. The DNA of the CDR3 is TGTGCCAGCAGTTTGGGCAGGGGGCCTCAGCCCCAGCATTTT. Translated: CASSLGRGPQPQHF. The whole variable domain, filled in from reference TRBV28 and TRBJ1-5, reads DVKVTQSSRYLVKRTGEKVFLECVQDMDHENMFWYRQDPGLGLRLIYFSYDVKMKEKGDIPEGYSVSREKKERFSLILESASTNQTSMYLCASSLGRGPQPQHFGDGTRLSIL.

V and J are TRBV19 and TRBJ1-1, with D hard to call. CDR3 length: 15 amino acids. Germline CDR1 is LNHDA and CDR2 is SQIVND (reference sequence). V dropped 1 base and J dropped 1 base, with 10 bases sitting between them. For the CDR3, the DNA is TGTGCCAGTAGTATAGCCGAGACGGGGAACACTGAAGCTTTCTTT. Its protein product is CASSIAETGNTEAFF.